This T cell receptor (beta chain) appears in the sequencing data of a study of T cell responses to AZD1222 COVID-19 vaccine (dated by TCRdb to 2020 to 2023). Regarding the complete study: AZD1222 recipients given second doses at about 4 weeks or at about 12 weeks were pooled, since spike-specific TCR depth and breadth were not found to differ between the two schedules. TCR sequencing was performed for roughly 240 trial participants, of whom some 200 were given two doses of AZD1222 and some 26 were given two doses of MenACWY control vaccine. Trial participants were enrolled by age into subgroups of 18-55, 56-69 and 70-plus years, and approximately 150, 30 and 60 TCR-sequenced participants, respectively, were included in these subgroups.

Concerning this clone: No cognate antigen has been identified for it. Within one base of it there is no much larger clone, and no base qualities were kept.

Explained via the paper, the time point label denotes: baseline before first vaccination. The vaccinee samples were drawn from two UK trials, COV001 and COV002, one of which was a single-blind randomized controlled phase 2/3 trial testing AZD1222 (ChAdOx1 nCoV-19) in healthy adults. Trial participant PBMC samples were collected at day 0 and day 28 after the second dose for TCRbeta chain sequencing. CDR3 length: 11 amino acids, cysteine to phenylalanine. Only CDR3 DNA remains: 33 bases, in frame from the first base. Between the V and J ends, shortened by 2 bases and 1 base respectively, the junction contains 2 bases. Looking up the germline V gene (reference sequence) yields CDR1 DFQATT and CDR2 SNEGSKA. General study outcomes and caveats: No day 14 peak-response samples were available, so repertoires were characterized only after the peak T cell response. Participants were mostly white British and included more females than males, and it was suggested by the authors that clonal diversity may have been underestimated. Vaccine-associated CD4 TCRs spanned the whole spike protein, with dominant responses in regions 160-218 and 743-854. Spike-specific TCR breadth and depth rose significantly after two AZD1222 doses compared with day 0 and with MenACWY recipients. Only 5 to 7 AZD1222 recipients were SARS-CoV-2 seropositive at baseline, limiting conclusions about previously exposed vaccinees. The 56-69-year group was small, and its depth increase did not reach significance, likely because of low power. Epitopes outside the regions mutated in the B.1.351 and B.1.1.7 variants were reportedly recognized by nearly half of the unique spike-specific TCRs.

The CDR3 regions of human TCRbeta chains were analyzed by immunosequencing. Per the source publication's procedure: TCRs in the repertoires were compared against a reference library of SARS-CoV-2-specific TCRs that had been generated with the MIRA antigen-specificity platform. Breadth was defined as the fraction of unique TCRs that were SARS-CoV-2-associated. Depth was defined as the fraction of total T cells that were SARS-CoV-2-associated. Each spike-specific TCR was assigned to its reactive spike region and to a CD4 or CD8 class using the MIRA data. Log10-transformed breadth and depth values were compared by one-way ANOVA with Sidak's multiple comparisons tests. TCRdb holds this immuneACCESS table with in-frame rearrangements only. Some clones are missing; in checked studies, unresolved V genes explain under half, and the rest has no known cause. The V and J calls and clone size are taken from that table; D and trimming were inferred from the DNA. The sample yields 110,000 to 150,000 clones; approximately 92% were counted once. Roughly 1.7% of the sample goes to the ten largest clones.

Here the chain combines TRBV20-1 and TRBJ1-1, with no reliable assignment of the D segment. Sequencing used peripheral blood, obtained on day 0 of AZD1222 vaccination. The TCR comes from an adult in good health. CDR3 loop: CSARRNTEAFF. Read as DNA, the sequence is TGCAGTGCTAGACGGAACACTGAAGCTTTCTTT.